The present T cell receptor beta chain was sequenced within a study of blood T cell repertoires in COVID-19. Study as a whole: There were acute and convalescent COVID-19 samples, and they came from the United States, Italy and Spain. PBMCs, B-cell-depleted T cells, or T cells provided the cDNA or gDNA that made up the material.

This clone was seen a few times. Original data processing: Estimation of nucleated cell counts was performed using reference gene primer amplification. Assay used: immunoSEQ multiplex PCR; TCRdb lists only in-frame clones, some missing. That table gives V, J and clone size, and the DNA gave D and trimming. The table shows hundreds of thousands of clones, with approximately 80% occurring only once. CDR1 MNHEY and CDR2 SVGAGI come from the germline V gene. CDR3 length: 15 residues. J was trimmed by 2 bases and V by 7 bases; bases with no gene match: 10. The sequenced material came from peripheral blood. The genes are TRBV6-5 and TRBJ2-7; 8 nucleotides line up with TRBD2. This TCR was sampled from a woman of 80 years or more with acute or convalescent COVID-19. The CDR3 loop reads CASTVERGGPYEQYF. DNA of the CDR3: TGTGCCAGCACTGTTGAACGGGGGGGTCCCTACGAGCAGTACTTC.